The 6 T cell receptor beta chains below were found in one sample sequenced in a study of blood T cell repertoires in COVID-19. Sequenced by immunoSEQ multiplex PCR; TCRdb stores in-frame clones only, minus some. This table holds fewer than 200,000 clones, about 88% found once. Material for sequencing was peripheral blood. The receptors were sampled from a man aged 55 to 69 with acute or convalescent COVID-19.

The chain carries TRBV7-2 and TRBJ2-7; 8 nucleotides align to TRBD2. Trimming took 5 bases from V and 3 from J; bases not matched to a gene: 6. CDR3 length: 14 amino acids. Germline V gives CDR1 SGHTA, CDR2 FQGNSA. The CDR3 nucleotides read TGTGCCAGCAGCCTCCCGGGACTAGTCTACGAGCAGTACTTC. Encoded protein: CASSLPGLVYEQYF.

The J gene is TRBJ1-1, the V gene TRBV5-1; 7 nucleotides align to TRBD1. The trim removed 2 bases at V and 4 bases at J, leaving 2 bases unmatched. The CDR3 is made up of 13 amino acids. Looked up from germline, CDR1 is SGHRS and CDR2 is YFSETQ. The CDR3 DNA is TGCGCCAGCAGCTTCGGACAGGCCACTGAAGCTTTCTTT. It translates to CASSFGQATEAFF.

V and J are TRBV24-1 and TRBJ2-2; no reliable D call. Germline V gives CDR1 KGHDR, CDR2 SFDVKD. Trimming cost V 3 bases and J 2 bases, with 6 bases left between them. This CDR3 comprises 14 residues. The CDR3, as DNA: TGTGCCACCAGTGATGCGAAAAACACCGGGGAGCTGTTTTTT. Translated: CATSDAKNTGELFF.

This clone was detected only once. This chain uses TRBV3-1 (or the pseudogene TRBV3-2) with TRBJ2-7, with 8 nucleotides matching TRBD2. The germline V gene encodes CDR1 LGHDT and CDR2 YNNKEL (reference sequence). V shed 6 bases, J shed 2 bases, and the junction held 6 bases outside the gene matches. This CDR3 spans 14 amino acids. For the CDR3, the DNA is TGTGCCAGCAGGCCCCGAGCGGGAGCCTACGAGCAGTACTTC. It yields the protein CASRPRAGAYEQYF.

The V gene is TRBV6-5, the J gene TRBJ1-1; 9 nucleotides align to TRBD1. V lost 8 bases to trimming and J lost 10 bases; unmatched junction nucleotides: 2. The length of the CDR3 is 10 residues. Germline CDR1 and CDR2: MNHEY and SVGAGI. In DNA form, the CDR3 reads TGTGCCAGCGGGACAGGGAGAGCTTTCTTT. Translating it yields CASGTGRAFF.

The chain combines TRBV11-3 with TRBJ2-3, with 8 bases that match TRBD2. CDR3 length: 17 residues. V lost 5 bases and J lost 3; bases outside the gene matches: 13. CDR1 is SGHNT, CDR2 YENEEA, per germline. The CDR3 region is CASSGFLSGGFTDTQYF. DNA for the CDR3: TGTGCCAGCAGCGGCTTTTTGAGCGGGGGTTTTACAGATACGCAGTATTTT.